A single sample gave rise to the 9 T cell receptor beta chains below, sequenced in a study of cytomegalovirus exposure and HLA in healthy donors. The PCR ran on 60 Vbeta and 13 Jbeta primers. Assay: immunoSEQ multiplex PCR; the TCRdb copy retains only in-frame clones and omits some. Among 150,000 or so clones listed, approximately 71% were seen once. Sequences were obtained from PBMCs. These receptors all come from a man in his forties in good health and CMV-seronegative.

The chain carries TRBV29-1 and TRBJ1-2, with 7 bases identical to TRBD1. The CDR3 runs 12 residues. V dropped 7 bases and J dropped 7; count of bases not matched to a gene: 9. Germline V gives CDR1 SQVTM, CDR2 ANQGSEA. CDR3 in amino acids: CSAHDRDLGYTF. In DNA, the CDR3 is TGCAGCGCCCACGACAGGGATCTTGGCTACACCTTC.

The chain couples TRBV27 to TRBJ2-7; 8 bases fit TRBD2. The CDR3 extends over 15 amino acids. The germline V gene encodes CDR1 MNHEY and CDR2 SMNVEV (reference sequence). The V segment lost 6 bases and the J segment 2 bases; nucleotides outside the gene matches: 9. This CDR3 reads CASRYSGGRPYEQYF. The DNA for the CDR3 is TGTGCCAGCAGGTACAGCGGGGGCCGCCCCTACGAGCAGTACTTC.

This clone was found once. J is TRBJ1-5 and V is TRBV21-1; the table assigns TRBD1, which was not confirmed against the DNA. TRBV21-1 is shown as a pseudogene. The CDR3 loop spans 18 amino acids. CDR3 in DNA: TGTGCCAGCAGCAAAGATGGGGTCAGGGACAGGGTATGGCAGCCCCAGCATTTT. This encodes CASSKDGVRDRVWQPQHF.

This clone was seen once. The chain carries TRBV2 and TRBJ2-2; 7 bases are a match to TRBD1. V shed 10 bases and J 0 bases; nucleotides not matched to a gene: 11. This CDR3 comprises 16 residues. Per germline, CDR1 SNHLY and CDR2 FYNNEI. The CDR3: CATSIRQGPNTGELFF. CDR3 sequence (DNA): TGTGCCACCTCGATTAGACAGGGCCCGAACACCGGGGAGCTGTTTTTT.

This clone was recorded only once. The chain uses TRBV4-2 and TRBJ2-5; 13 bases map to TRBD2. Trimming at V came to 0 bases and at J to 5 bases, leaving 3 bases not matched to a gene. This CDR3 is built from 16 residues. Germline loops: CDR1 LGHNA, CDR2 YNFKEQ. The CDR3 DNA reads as TGTGCCAGCAGCCAAGAACTAGCGGGGGGGCGGGAGACCCAGTACTTC. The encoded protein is CASSQELAGGRETQYF.

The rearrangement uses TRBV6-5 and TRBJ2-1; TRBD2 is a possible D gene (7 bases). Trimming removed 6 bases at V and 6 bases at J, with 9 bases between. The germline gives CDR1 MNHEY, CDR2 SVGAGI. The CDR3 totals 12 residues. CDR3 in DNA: TGTGCCAGCAGAAGGGGGGGCAATGAGCAGTTCTTC. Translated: CASRRGGNEQFF.

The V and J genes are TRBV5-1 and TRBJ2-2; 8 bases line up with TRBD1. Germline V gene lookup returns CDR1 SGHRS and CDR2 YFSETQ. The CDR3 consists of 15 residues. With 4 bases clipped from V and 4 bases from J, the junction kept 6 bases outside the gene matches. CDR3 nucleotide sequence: TGCGCCAGCAGCCCGGGACAGGTTATCACCGGGGAGCTGTTTTTT. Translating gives CASSPGQVITGELFF.

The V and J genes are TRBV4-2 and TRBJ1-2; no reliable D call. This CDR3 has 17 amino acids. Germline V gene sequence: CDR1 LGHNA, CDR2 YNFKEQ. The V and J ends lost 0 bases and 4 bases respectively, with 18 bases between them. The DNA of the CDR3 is TGTGCCAGCAGCCAAGACTTAACCCCAGGCGTCCTCTATGGCTACACCTTC. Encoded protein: CASSQDLTPGVLYGYTF.

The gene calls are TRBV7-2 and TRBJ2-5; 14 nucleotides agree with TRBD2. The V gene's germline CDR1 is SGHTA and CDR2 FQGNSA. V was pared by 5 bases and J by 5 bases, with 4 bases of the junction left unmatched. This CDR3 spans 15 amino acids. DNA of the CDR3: TGTGCCAGCAGCCCCCGACTAGCGGGGGGGGAGACCCAGTACTTC. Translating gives CASSPRLAGGETQYF.